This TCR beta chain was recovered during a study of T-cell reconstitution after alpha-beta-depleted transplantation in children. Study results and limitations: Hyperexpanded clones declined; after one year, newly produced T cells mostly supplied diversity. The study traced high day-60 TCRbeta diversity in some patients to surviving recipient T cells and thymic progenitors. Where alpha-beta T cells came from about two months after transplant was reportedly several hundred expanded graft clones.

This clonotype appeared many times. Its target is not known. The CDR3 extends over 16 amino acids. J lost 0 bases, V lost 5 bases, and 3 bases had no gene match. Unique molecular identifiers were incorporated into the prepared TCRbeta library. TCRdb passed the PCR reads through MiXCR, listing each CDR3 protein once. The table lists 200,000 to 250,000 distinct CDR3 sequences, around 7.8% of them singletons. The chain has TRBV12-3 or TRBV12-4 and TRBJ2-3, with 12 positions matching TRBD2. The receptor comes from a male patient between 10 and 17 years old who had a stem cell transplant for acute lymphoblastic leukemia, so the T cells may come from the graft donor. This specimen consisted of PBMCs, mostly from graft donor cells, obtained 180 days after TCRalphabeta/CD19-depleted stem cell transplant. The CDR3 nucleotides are TGTGCCAGCAGTCCTAGCGGGAGGGTCAGCACAGATACGCAGTATTTT. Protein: CASSPSGRVSTDTQYF.